What follows is one TCR beta chain and its context. Its antigen remains unknown. The source of the sample is a study of cytomegalovirus exposure and HLA in healthy donors. Study context: The study placed less than 90% of its 350 to 450 genotyped donors in the Caucasian-associated ancestry cluster.

General study results and limits: Reported performance of the classifier showed diagnosis of cytomegalovirus status with high specificity and sensitivity.

In the PCR, 60 Vbeta and 13 Jbeta primers were used. Profiled with immunoSEQ multiplex PCR; TCRdb holds only in-frame clones, not every one. This sample's clone table lists fewer than 150,000 clones. The receptor was derived from a man younger than 35 in good health and CMV-seronegative. Sequenced: PBMCs.

CDR3 bases: TGTGCCAGCAGCCTAGGGGGCCTGAGCAATCAGCCCCAGCATTTT. This translates into CASSLGGLSNQPQHF. The chain carries TRBV28 and TRBJ1-5; 7 bases fit TRBD1. The germline CDR1 and CDR2 sequences are MDHEN and SYDVKM. CDR3 length: 15 residues. Losses at the gene ends were 6 bases for V and 1 base for J; bases not matched to a gene: 6.